Each of the 31 T cell receptor beta chains below was sequenced from the same sample in a study of blood T cell repertoires in COVID-19. TCRdb's copy holds only in-frame clones and misses some; the assay was immunoSEQ multiplex PCR. The sample has some 250,000 clones; approximately 90% are singletons. The sequencing input was peripheral blood. These receptors were collected from a man between 60 and 75 years old who had recovered from COVID-19.

V usage is TRBV6-1 and J usage is TRBJ2-5; 9 bases are shared with TRBD1. Germline V gives CDR1 MNHNS, CDR2 SASEGT. Trimming removed 2 bases from V and 4 bases from J; junction bases left unmatched: 5. The CDR3 contains 15 residues. Written as DNA, the CDR3 is TGTGCCAGCAGTGAACTTCGGACAGGGGCAGAGACCCAGTACTTC. As protein: CASSELRTGAETQYF.

The chain employs TRBV3-1 (or the pseudogene TRBV3-2) and TRBJ2-1; D is perhaps TRBD1 (5 bases). Germline V lookup: CDR1 LGHDT, CDR2 YNNKEL (reference sequence). The length of the CDR3 is 16 residues. The V and J ends lost 0 bases and 2 bases respectively, with 11 bases between them. In nucleotides, the CDR3 is TGTGCCAGCAGCCAAGAAGACAGTTTTCCCTACAATGAGCAGTTCTTC. Its protein product is CASSQEDSFPYNEQFF.

CDR3 protein: CASRRQGVSEQYF. Here the CDR3 DNA reads TGTGCCAGCAGACGCCAGGGGGTAAGCGAGCAGTACTTC. This rearrangement joins TRBV28 to TRBJ2-7; TRBD1 agrees at 7 bases. Trimming took 6 bases from V and 6 from J; bases not matched to a gene: 8. This CDR3 region has 13 residues. Germline V lookup: CDR1 MDHEN, CDR2 SYDVKM.

This clone was seen more than once but under ten times. In DNA form, the CDR3 reads TGTGCCAGCAGTTACAACCTTCAGGGTAACTATGGCTACACCTTC. Translated: CASSYNLQGNYGYTF. This chain links TRBV6-5 with TRBJ1-2; a possible D gene is TRBD1 (5 bases). The V gene's germline CDR1 is MNHEY and CDR2 SVGAGI. Trimming pared 2 bases from V and 1 base from J, leaving 11 bases between. This CDR3 is built from 15 residues.

The chain carries TRBV2 and TRBJ1-6; TRBD1 matches 9 bases. V lost 9 bases and J lost 9; bases outside the gene matches: 9. Germline loops: CDR1 SNHLY, CDR2 FYNNEI. This CDR3 has 14 amino acids. For the CDR3, the DNA is TGTGCCAGTAATAACAGGGGGCTTATTTCACCCCTCCACTTT. This codes for CASNNRGLISPLHF. Variable domain in full (rest from reference TRBV2 and TRBJ1-6): EPEVTQTPSHQVTQMGQEVILRCVPISNHLYFYWYRQILGQKVEFLVSFYNNEISEKSEIFDDQFSVERPDGSNFTLKIRSTKLEDSAMYFCASNNRGLISPLHFGNGTRLTVT.

This clone was observed many times. This chain links TRBV2 with TRBJ2-7, with D maybe TRBD1 (5 bases). CDR3 length: 12 residues. The V and J ends lost 7 bases and 3 bases respectively, with 10 bases between them. CDR1 and CDR2 from the germline V gene are SNHLY and FYNNEI. The CDR3 DNA reads TGTGCCAGCAAGGCAGGGCGCTACGAGCAGTACTTC. Protein sequence: CASKAGRYEQYF. The whole variable domain, filled in from reference TRBV2 and TRBJ2-7, reads EPEVTQTPSHQVTQMGQEVILRCVPISNHLYFYWYRQILGQKVEFLVSFYNNEISEKSEIFDDQFSVERPDGSNFTLKIRSTKLEDSAMYFCASKAGRYEQYFGPGTRLTVT.

This sequence joins TRBV18 and TRBJ1-6, with a tentative D call TRBD1 (6 bases). The CDR3 spans 16 residues. Germline V gives CDR1 KGHSH, CDR2 LQKENI. Trimming pared 6 bases from V and 5 bases from J, leaving 17 bases between. The CDR3 loop is CASSIRQADDNSPLHF. The CDR3, as DNA: TGTGCCAGCTCCATTCGACAGGCTGACGATAATTCACCCCTCCACTTT.

The V and J genes are TRBV6-4 and TRBJ1-6, with D unclear. Germline loops: CDR1 MRHNA, CDR2 SNTAGT. CDR3 length: 22 residues. V lost 2 bases and J 11 bases, leaving 37 bases between the germline ends. The CDR3 DNA sequence: TGTGCCAGCAGTGACATCAGATTTGGCGGGGTGAGATCGGGTGTCGTGGGGACACCCCTCCACTTT. It specifies CASSDIRFGGVRSGVVGTPLHF.

The chain is built from TRBV3-1 (or the pseudogene TRBV3-2) and TRBJ1-3; perhaps TRBD1 as D (6 bases). The V end was cut by 3 bases, the J end by 5 bases, with 17 bases between. Germline V gives CDR1 LGHDT, CDR2 YNNKEL (reference sequence). CDR3 size: 16 residues. CDR3 sequence: CASSHKGTIFRNTIYF. CDR3 coding DNA: TGTGCCAGCAGCCATAAGGGGACAATTTTCAGAAACACCATATATTTT.

The chain has TRBV5-1 and TRBJ2-5, with 9 bases fitting TRBD2. V was pared by 0 bases and J by 0 bases, with 6 bases of the junction left unmatched. Looked up from germline, CDR1 is SGHRS and CDR2 is YFSETQ. This CDR3 has 17 amino acids. The DNA of the CDR3 is TGCGCCAGCAGCTTGGTCCGCGGGGGGGAGTACCAAGAGACCCAGTACTTC. Its translation is CASSLVRGGEYQETQYF.

V and J are TRBV30 and TRBJ2-2; D is perhaps TRBD1 (6 bases). In germline, CDR1 is GTSNPN, CDR2 SVGIG (reference sequence). This CDR3 contains 12 residues. The ends were cut back, 3 bases at V and 7 bases at J, with 9 bases in the middle. The chain's CDR3 is CAWSPGVGELFF. The CDR3 DNA follows: TGTGCCTGGAGCCCAGGGGTCGGGGAGCTGTTTTTT.

The genes are TRBV18 and TRBJ2-3; 8 nucleotides agree with TRBD2. The V gene's germline CDR1 is KGHSH and CDR2 LQKENI. Trimming took 6 bases from V and 4 from J; bases not matched to a gene: 15. The CDR3 contains 17 residues. The CDR3 nucleotides are TGTGCCAGCTCGCCATCCAGGGGAGCGGGGGCTGCAGATACGCAGTATTTT. This translates into CASSPSRGAGAADTQYF.

This clone came up once. The rearrangement links TRBV7-9 to TRBJ1-1; D unresolved. The V end was cut by 10 bases, the J end by 4 bases, with 10 bases between. This CDR3 spans 11 amino acids. Germline assignment: CDR1 SEHNR and CDR2 FQNEAQ (reference sequence). The CDR3 bases are TGTGCCATCCGGGTCTTCACTGAAGCTTTCTTT. Protein sequence: CAIRVFTEAFF.

The chain employs TRBV6-6 and TRBJ2-1; D gene unclear. Looked up from germline, CDR1 is MNHNY and CDR2 is SVGAGI (reference sequence). CDR3 length: 12 residues. V lost 0 bases, J lost 8 bases, and 5 bases lay in between. The CDR3 region has the DNA TGTGCCAGCAGTTACTCTACGGATGAGCAGTTCTTC. Its translation: CASSYSTDEQFF.

The gene calls are TRBV11-2 and TRBJ1-3; no definite D call. This CDR3 contains 14 residues. V dropped 5 bases and J dropped 0 bases, with 8 bases sitting between them. Germline CDR1 and CDR2: SGHAT and FQNNGV. The CDR3 nucleotides are TGTGCCAGCAGCCGCTCTAGCTCTGGAAACACCATATATTTT. It codes for CASSRSSSGNTIYF.

The genes are TRBV10-3 and TRBJ2-1; 9 positions match TRBD1. The trim removed 8 bases at V and 10 bases at J, leaving 9 bases unmatched. Looked up from germline, CDR1 is ENHRY and CDR2 is SYGVKD. The CDR3 is 13 amino acids. The CDR3 loop reads CAIGDDRGEEQFF. The CDR3 bases are TGTGCCATCGGAGACGACAGGGGGGAAGAGCAGTTCTTC.

The chain recombines TRBV12-3 or TRBV12-4 with TRBJ1-1, with no clear D. CDR3 length: 12 amino acids. V lost 7 bases and J lost 6, with 12 bases in between. The CDR3 here is CASTPPGAEAFF. The CDR3 DNA follows: TGTGCCAGCACCCCGCCCGGTGCTGAAGCTTTCTTT.

The chain combines TRBV20-1 with TRBJ1-1; 8 nucleotides match TRBD1. The germline V gene has CDR1 DFQATT and CDR2 SNEGSKA (reference sequence). The CDR3 is made up of 11 amino acids. CDR3 residues: CSKDRDTEAFF. The CDR3 nucleotides read TGCAGCAAGGACAGGGACACTGAAGCTTTCTTT.

The rearrangement uses TRBV24-1 and TRBJ2-5; 10 positions agree with TRBD1. Unmatched junction bases numbered 8, after V lost 4 bases and J lost 4 bases. Germline assignment: CDR1 KGHDR and CDR2 SFDVKD. CDR3 length: 16 amino acids. The CDR3 DNA reads as TGTGCCACCAGTGAGGCCGGGACAGGGGAACGAGAGACCCAGTACTTC. This encodes CATSEAGTGERETQYF.

The chain is built from TRBV12-5 and TRBJ2-3; 11 bases line up with TRBD1. CDR3 length equals 17 residues. Trimming removed 3 bases from V and 4 bases from J; junction bases left unmatched: 9. The germline CDR1 and CDR2 sequences are LGHNT and FRNRAP. This CDR3 reads CASGFSGQGAFPDTQYF. For the CDR3, the DNA is TGTGCTAGTGGTTTTTCCGGACAGGGGGCTTTCCCAGATACGCAGTATTTT.

The chain has TRBV5-6 and TRBJ2-4; D is undetermined. The germline V and J ends were trimmed by 2 bases and 3 bases, with 12 bases remaining between them. Germline assignment: CDR1 SGHDT and CDR2 YYEEEE. This CDR3 spans 15 amino acids. CDR3: CASSFSGLSKNIQYF. CDR3 nucleotide sequence: TGTGCCAGCAGCTTCTCGGGTTTGAGCAAAAACATTCAGTACTTC.

This clone was counted a few times. The chain uses TRBV6-5 and TRBJ1-2; D possibly corresponds to TRBD1 (5 bases). The V and J ends lost 0 bases and 6 bases respectively, with 11 bases between them. Germline lookup yields CDR1 MNHEY and CDR2 SVGAGI. The CDR3 runs to 14 residues. CDR3 bases: TGTGCCAGCAGTTACTCGACGACAGTGGATGGCTACACCTTC. Encoded protein: CASSYSTTVDGYTF.

The chain uses TRBV12-3 or TRBV12-4 and TRBJ1-2; D is possibly TRBD1 (5 bases). The CDR3 sequence is 13 residues long. V was pared by 7 bases and J by 4 bases, with 13 bases between. CDR3 sequence: CASTLGGLYGYTF. Here the CDR3 DNA reads TGTGCCAGCACCTTGGGGGGACTCTATGGCTACACCTTC.

The gene calls are TRBV12-3 or TRBV12-4 and TRBJ2-1; D is undetermined. The CDR3 covers 13 residues. V was shortened by 5 bases and J by 3 bases, with 8 bases between the two germline ends. This chain's CDR3 is CASSLVLYNEQFF. CDR3 DNA: TGTGCCAGCAGTCTTGTCCTCTACAATGAGCAGTTCTTC.

The rearrangement uses TRBV11-2 and TRBJ2-2; 7 positions match TRBD2. Losses at the gene ends were 4 bases for V and 3 bases for J; bases not matched to a gene: 14. The CDR3 contains 18 residues. Germline V gene sequence: CDR1 SGHAT, CDR2 FQNNGV. The CDR3 DNA reads as TGTGCCAGCAGCTCATCCGGCCGTGGGGGGAGGGACACCGGGGAGCTGTTTTTT. Its protein product is CASSSSGRGGRDTGELFF.

The chain combines TRBV5-4 with TRBJ1-2; TRBD1 aligns across 7 bases. This CDR3 is 11 amino acids long. With V trimmed by 9 bases and J by 5 bases, 4 bases remained unmatched. Germline CDR1 is SGHNT and CDR2 is YYREEE (reference sequence). For the CDR3, the DNA is TGTGCCACAGGGGGAGGTTATGGCTACACCTTC. Residues: CATGGGYGYTF.

This chain links TRBV6-2 or TRBV6-3 with TRBJ2-7; D is ambiguous. Germline CDR1 MNHEY, CDR2 SVGEGT. The CDR3 runs 11 residues. The V and J ends lost 4 bases and 5 bases respectively, with 6 bases between them. CDR3 in amino acids: CASSSFHEQYV. CDR3 bases: TGTGCCAGCAGTTCCTTCCACGAGCAGTACGTC.

The chain combines TRBV5-6 with TRBJ2-6; a possible D gene is TRBD1 (5 bases). Germline V gives CDR1 SGHDT, CDR2 YYEEEE. Trimming shortened V by 2 bases and J by 4 bases, and 13 bases separated the two germline ends. CDR3 length: 16 residues. This chain's CDR3 is CASSFTRVDGANVLTF. CDR3 sequence (DNA): TGTGCCAGCAGCTTTACCAGGGTGGACGGGGCCAACGTCCTGACTTTC.

V usage is TRBV19 and J usage is TRBJ2-5, with 9 bases matching TRBD1. Germline V gene lookup returns CDR1 LNHDA and CDR2 SQIVND (reference sequence). CDR3 length: 15 amino acids. Trimming at V came to 6 bases and at J to 3 bases, leaving 8 bases not matched to a gene. CDR3 sequence reads: CASRPRDRDKETQYF. In nucleotides, the CDR3 is TGTGCCAGTAGGCCCCGGGACAGGGATAAAGAGACCCAGTACTTC.

This sequence joins TRBV19 and TRBJ2-3; the match to TRBD2 covers 15 bases. In germline, CDR1 is LNHDA, CDR2 SQIVND (reference sequence). The CDR3 has 16 residues. V lost 4 bases and J lost 4; bases outside the gene matches: 3. The CDR3 spells CASSTGLAGGPDTQYF. Here the CDR3 DNA reads TGTGCCAGTAGTACCGGACTAGCGGGGGGGCCAGATACGCAGTATTTT.

The chain has TRBV15 and TRBJ2-7; TRBD1 aligns across 10 bases. The germline gives CDR1 LNHNV, CDR2 YYDKDF (reference sequence). V gave up 8 bases and J gave up 5 bases; unmatched junction bases: 3. There are 12 residues in the CDR3. This chain's CDR3 is CATRDRGNEQYF. DNA of the CDR3: TGTGCCACCCGGGACAGGGGAAACGAGCAGTACTTC.